The table lists the clone carrying this TCR beta chain with a few counts. While infection was still active, Seattle patients were enrolled and then followed longitudinally. The authors' processing: Cell counts per sample came from amplifying reference gene primers. Using immunoSEQ multiplex PCR, the repertoire was profiled, and TCRdb retains in-frame clones only, with some absent. For V, J and clone size, that table is used; D and trimming come from the DNA. The top ten clones hold 4.5% to 6% of a sample with about 130,000 clones, 70% to 75% of them seen once. These data originate in a study of blood T cell repertoires in COVID-19. Study-level information: Spain, Italy and the United States supplied samples that represented acute and convalescent COVID-19.

This CDR3 has 16 amino acids. Unmatched junction bases numbered 10, after V lost 4 bases and J lost 3 bases. Per germline, CDR1 MDHEN and CDR2 SYDVKM. The chain carries TRBV28 and TRBJ2-7; 9 positions match TRBD1. Source material: peripheral blood. This TCR came from a man aged 80 or over with COVID-19, enrolled during active disease. The CDR3 DNA reads TGTGCCAGCAGTTCCACAGGGGGCGTCGGATTCTACGAGCAGTACTTC. It yields the protein CASSSTGGVGFYEQYF.